Below are 28 T cell receptor beta chains sequenced from a single sample in a study of molecular identifiers for immune sequencing clone quantification. TCRdb processed the PCR reads anew with MiXCR; each CDR3 protein has one entry. Of over 85,000 distinct CDR3 sequences listed, 35% were seen once; the top ten hold about 9.1%. The sequencing input was naive CD8+ T cells from blood, with Jurkat cell RNA spiked in. Stated subset: FACS-sorted CD8+CD4-CCR7+CD45RA+ naive T cells. These receptors were taken from a human donor in good health. Some libraries in this study had Jurkat cell RNA spiked in.

The chain combines TRBV9 with TRBJ1-1; D gene uncertain. CDR3 length equals 12 residues. Germline V gives CDR1 SGDLS, CDR2 YYNGEE. The V end lost 2 bases, the J end lost 2 bases, and 4 bases lay between the germline ends. The CDR3 DNA reads as TGTGCCAGCAGCGTTGCAAACACTGAAGCTTTCTTT. Translating gives CASSVANTEAFF.

The chain has TRBV7-6 and TRBJ1-5; TRBD1 aligns across 7 bases. The CDR3 totals 14 residues. Germline assignment: CDR1 SGHVS and CDR2 FNYEAQ. The V segment lost 1 base and the J segment 7 bases; nucleotides outside the gene matches: 4. This CDR3 is CASSLVQGLQPQHF. For the CDR3, the DNA is TGTGCCAGCAGCTTAGTACAGGGGTTACAGCCCCAGCATTTT.

About this clonotype: Given a much more abundant clone one base away, this may be a read error. The chain has TRBV20-1 and TRBJ2-7; D is perhaps TRBD1 or TRBD2 (6 bases each). Germline V gene lookup returns CDR1 DFQATT and CDR2 SNEGSKA (reference sequence). The CDR3 runs 11 residues. CDR3 loop: CRGGGLYEQYF. For the CDR3, the DNA is TGCAGAGGAGGGGGTCTCTACGAGCAGTACTTC.

The CDR3 spells CASSPPWASGYQETQYF. DNA for the CDR3: TGTGCCAGCAGTCCGCCCTGGGCTAGCGGATACCAAGAGACCCAGTACTTC. The chain couples TRBV28 to TRBJ2-5; the match to TRBD2 covers 7 bases. CDR1 and CDR2 from the germline V gene are MDHEN and SYDVKM. The trim removed 5 bases at V and 0 bases at J, leaving 12 bases unmatched. CDR3 length equals 17 residues.

V is TRBV4-1 and J is TRBJ1-6, with no clear D. With 0 bases removed from V and 0 bases from J, the gap between germline ends came to 15 bases. In germline, CDR1 is MGHRA, CDR2 YSYEKL. The CDR3 loop spans 19 amino acids. The CDR3 is CASSQDNSGGSSYNSPLHF. The CDR3 bases are TGCGCCAGCAGCCAAGACAATAGCGGTGGCAGCTCCTATAATTCACCCCTCCACTTT.

This clonotype was detected many times. The chain couples TRBV2 to TRBJ1-1, with D possibly being TRBD1 (6 bases). Germline loops: CDR1 SNHLY, CDR2 FYNNEI. The CDR3 spans 14 residues. V lost 7 bases and J 2 bases, leaving 14 bases between the germline ends. The CDR3 coding sequence is TGTGCCAGCACGGGGGCAGGCCTAAACACTGAAGCTTTCTTT. This gives the protein CASTGAGLNTEAFF.

This rearrangement joins TRBV12-3 or TRBV12-4 to TRBJ2-7, with TRBD1 as a possible D gene (5 bases). The V end lost 6 bases, the J end lost 6 bases, and 12 bases lay between the germline ends. The CDR3 is 12 amino acids. CDR3 bases: TGTGCCAGCAGCGTAGCAGGGTCCGAGCAGTACTTC. Protein: CASSVAGSEQYF.

The chain combines TRBV3-1 with TRBJ2-7; D is perhaps TRBD1 or TRBD2 (5 bases each). The CDR3 extends over 13 amino acids. V lost 4 bases to trimming and J lost 4 bases, with 11 bases between them. Germline V gene lookup returns CDR1 LGHDT and CDR2 YNNKEL (reference sequence). The CDR3 DNA follows: TGTGCCAGCAGCCCGGGACCGAATTACGAGCAGTACTTC. It codes for CASSPGPNYEQYF.

J is TRBJ1-4 and V is TRBV27; D gene ambiguous. Trimming removed 2 bases at V and 0 bases at J, with 13 bases between. The CDR3 runs to 17 residues. CDR1 is MNHEY, CDR2 SMNVEV, per germline (reference sequence). The CDR3 sequence is CASSLAGGEATNEKLFF. Written as DNA, the CDR3 is TGTGCCAGCAGTTTAGCGGGCGGGGAAGCAACTAATGAAAAACTGTTTTTT.

V is TRBV7-9 and J is TRBJ2-2, with unresolved D. The CDR3 is 12 residues long. V was trimmed by 6 bases and J by 7 bases, leaving 9 bases between them. Germline loops: CDR1 SEHNR, CDR2 FQNEAQ (reference sequence). The CDR3 DNA reads as TGTGCCAGCAGGAAGGAAAGCGGGGAGCTGTTTTTT. Amino acids: CASRKESGELFF.

The chain uses TRBV16 and TRBJ2-1; TRBD2 agrees at 11 bases. Germline CDR1 and CDR2: KGHSY and FQNENV. Unmatched junction bases numbered 12, after V lost 5 bases and J lost 0 bases. The CDR3 is made up of 19 amino acids. The CDR3 DNA reads as TGTGCCAGCAGCGGTGTCGTAGCGGGGGGGACCCGCTCCTACAATGAGCAGTTCTTC. Translating gives CASSGVVAGGTRSYNEQFF. Looking up the rest from reference TRBV16 and TRBJ2-1 gives the full variable domain: GEEVAQTPKHLVRGEGQKAKLYCAPIKGHSYVFWYQQVLKNEFKFLISFQNENVFDETGMPKERFSAKCLPNSPCSLEIQATKLEDSAVYFCASSGVVAGGTRSYNEQFFGPGTRLTVL.

DNA of the CDR3: TGTGCCACCAGTGATATGGCGGGGGCTGACACAGATACGCAGTATTTT. Residues: CATSDMAGADTDTQYF. V and J are TRBV24-1 and TRBJ2-3, with D possibly TRBD2 on 7 matching bases. V lost 3 bases and J 2 bases, leaving 14 bases between the germline ends. Per the germline V gene, CDR1 is KGHDR and CDR2 is SFDVKD. The CDR3 has 16 amino acids.

On this clonotype: One base away lies a much larger clone, so this may be a sequencing read error. The rearrangement uses TRBV20-1 and TRBJ2-5, with 8 bases identical to TRBD1. In germline, CDR1 is DFQATT, CDR2 SNEGSKA (reference sequence). This CDR3 region has 15 residues. The CDR3 spells CSARDRYRGEETQNF. Here the CDR3 DNA reads TGCAGTGCTAGAGATCGGTACAGGGGGGAAGAGACCCAGAACTTC.

With respect to this clonotype: One junction end does not reproduce the germline sequence, and a read error may be involved. J is TRBJ2-3 and V is TRBV4-3; D is undetermined. Germline loops: CDR1 LGHNA, CDR2 YSLEER. The CDR3 spans 12 residues. CDR3 protein: CAGSQPGDTQYF. Here the CDR3 DNA reads TGCGCCGGCAGCCAACCAGGAGATACGCAGTATTTT.

V is TRBV20-1 and J is TRBJ1-1; D gene uncertain. This CDR3 spans 11 amino acids. The V gene's germline CDR1 is DFQATT and CDR2 SNEGSKA (reference sequence). The V gene lost 1 base and the J gene lost 7 bases, with 7 bases spanning the gap. The CDR3 sequence is CSARVVGEAFF. Here the CDR3 DNA reads TGCAGTGCTAGAGTGGTGGGTGAAGCTTTCTTT.

J is TRBJ2-3 and V is TRBV7-9; tentative D call: TRBD1 (6 bases). There are 18 residues in the CDR3. Germline V gene data show CDR1 as SEHNR and CDR2 as FQNEAQ (reference sequence). Trimming shortened V by 5 bases and J by 4 bases, and 25 bases separated the two germline ends. The CDR3 sequence: CASSLIRTGQYSPDTQYF. CDR3 nucleotide sequence: TGTGCCAGCAGCCTAATTCGGACTGGACAGTACTCCCCAGATACGCAGTATTTT.

The chain couples TRBV20-1 to TRBJ1-5; a possible D gene is TRBD1 (5 bases). The ends were cut back, 4 bases at V and 1 base at J, with 23 bases in the middle. Germline loops: CDR1 DFQATT, CDR2 SNEGSKA (reference sequence). The CDR3 runs 18 residues. The CDR3 loop reads CSATYPQGGRKSNQPQHF. The CDR3 DNA follows: TGCAGTGCTACCTACCCCCAGGGAGGGAGAAAAAGCAATCAGCCCCAGCATTTT.

The table lists this clonotype with many counts. The genes are TRBV12-3 or TRBV12-4 and TRBJ1-5; TRBD1 is a possible D gene (5 bases). Trimming shortened V by 2 bases and J by 5 bases, and 13 bases separated the two germline ends. CDR3 length equals 15 residues. The CDR3 here is CASSLWGVRDQPQHF. CDR3 sequence (DNA): TGTGCCAGCAGTTTATGGGGGGTGAGGGATCAGCCCCAGCATTTT.

Concerning this clonotype itself: A junction end diverges from the germline sequence, so it may reflect a read error. This sequence joins TRBV11-2 and TRBJ2-7; 7 bases agree with TRBD2. The CDR3 has 15 amino acids. Germline assignment: CDR1 SGHAT and CDR2 FQNNGV. The CDR3 spells CASSLTSADSYEQCF. CDR3 DNA sequence: TGTGCCAGCAGCTTAACTAGCGCAGACTCCTACGAGCAGTGCTTC.

V usage is TRBV11-3 and J usage is TRBJ1-1; D is possibly TRBD1 (5 bases). CDR1 and CDR2 (germline): SGHNT, YENEEA. This CDR3 has 13 residues. The V end was cut by 4 bases, the J end by 6 bases, with 12 bases between. The CDR3 region has the DNA TGTGCCAGCAGCTGGGGACTGGGGGCTGAAGCTTTCTTT. The encoded protein is CASSWGLGAEAFF.

The chain recombines TRBV14 with TRBJ1-2, with D unclear. This CDR3 is built from 16 residues. The V gene's germline CDR1 is SGHDN and CDR2 FVKESK. Trimming left V 3 bases short and J 1 base short, with 15 bases between. CDR3 sequence: CASSHPVGPFNYGYTF. CDR3 nucleotides: TGTGCCAGCAGCCACCCGGTTGGACCTTTTAACTATGGCTACACCTTC.

The chain combines TRBV6-5 with TRBJ2-3; D remains unclear. The CDR3 loop spans 15 amino acids. Trimming removed 5 bases at V and 1 base at J, with 13 bases between. Germline V gene data show CDR1 as MNHEY and CDR2 as SVGAGI. The CDR3 loop reads CASSQQKFGTDTQYF. In DNA, the CDR3 is TGTGCCAGCAGTCAACAGAAGTTTGGCACAGATACGCAGTATTTT.

This sequence joins TRBV25-1 and TRBJ2-2, with 10 bases lining up with TRBD2. Unmatched junction bases numbered 4, after V lost 7 bases and J lost 2 bases. This CDR3 region has 15 residues. Germline V gene sequence: CDR1 MGHDK, CDR2 SYGVNS. CDR3 bases: TGTGCCAGCACAGCTAGCGGGAGCAACACCGGGGAGCTGTTTTTT. Its protein is CASTASGSNTGELFF.

Many counts were recorded for this clonotype. The V call is TRBV12-5, the J call TRBJ2-3; D is uncertain. The V gene's germline CDR1 is LGHNT and CDR2 FRNRAP. V dropped 2 bases and J dropped 7 bases, with 7 bases sitting between them. The CDR3 sequence is 12 residues long. CDR3 sequence (DNA): TGTGCTAGTGGTTTGTCTGGGTATACGCAGTATTTT. Translating it yields CASGLSGYTQYF.

This clonotype was found a few times. The chain combines TRBV29-1 with TRBJ2-1, with 13 bases fitting TRBD2. Germline V gene data show CDR1 as SQVTM and CDR2 as ANQGSEA. This CDR3 comprises 15 residues. With 5 bases clipped from V and 4 bases from J, the junction kept 5 bases outside the gene matches. Here the CDR3 DNA reads TGCAGCGTTCCGACTAGCGGGGGGTTATACAATGAGCAGTTCTTC. The encoded protein is CSVPTSGGLYNEQFF.

With respect to this clonotype: Compared with germline, one end of the junction differs, possibly owing to a read error. The chain combines TRBV7-2 with TRBJ1-1; D call uncertain. This CDR3 contains 16 residues. Germline V lookup: CDR1 SGHTA, CDR2 FQGNSA. This CDR3 is CASSLNSGFYDTEALF. CDR3 sequence (DNA): TGTGCCAGCAGCCTAAACTCGGGCTTTTACGACACTGAAGCTCTCTTT.

This clonotype has more than one count but fewer than ten. J is TRBJ1-1 and V is TRBV2; perhaps TRBD1 as D (6 bases). The CDR3 is 15 residues long. Germline CDR1 is SNHLY and CDR2 is FYNNEI. V was shortened by 5 bases and J by 5 bases, with 18 bases between the two germline ends. CDR3 sequence: CASSLLQGAQTEAFF. The CDR3 nucleotides read TGTGCCAGCAGTTTGCTACAGGGAGCACAGACTGAAGCTTTCTTT. The complete variable domain, with remaining parts taken from reference TRBV2 and TRBJ1-1, reads EPEVTQTPSHQVTQMGQEVILRCVPISNHLYFYWYRQILGQKVEFLVSFYNNEISEKSEIFDDQFSVERPDGSNFTLKIRSTKLEDSAMYFCASSLLQGAQTEAFFGQGTRLTVV.

This clonotype has a single count. A junction end diverges from the germline sequence, so it may reflect a read error. The genes are TRBV7-8 and TRBJ1-5, with 7 bases matching TRBD1. Germline V gives CDR1 SGHVS, CDR2 FQNEAQ. This CDR3 comprises 15 residues. In DNA, the CDR3 is TGTGCCTGCAGCAGGGACAGTTTTAGCAATCAGCCCCAGCATTTT. Amino acid sequence: CACSRDSFSNQPQHF.